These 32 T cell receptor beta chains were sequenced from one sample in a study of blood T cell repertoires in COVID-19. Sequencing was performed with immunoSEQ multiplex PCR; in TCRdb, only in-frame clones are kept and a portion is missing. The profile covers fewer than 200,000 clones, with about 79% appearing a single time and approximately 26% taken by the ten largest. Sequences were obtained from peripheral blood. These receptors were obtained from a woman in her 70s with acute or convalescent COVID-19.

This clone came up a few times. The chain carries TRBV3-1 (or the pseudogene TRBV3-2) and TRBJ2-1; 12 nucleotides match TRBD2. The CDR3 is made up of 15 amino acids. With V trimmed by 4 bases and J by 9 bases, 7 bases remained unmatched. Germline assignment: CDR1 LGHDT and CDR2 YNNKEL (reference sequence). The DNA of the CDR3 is TGTGCCAGCAGCCCGAGACTAGCGGGAGAGGCTGAGCAGTTCTTC. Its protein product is CASSPRLAGEAEQFF.

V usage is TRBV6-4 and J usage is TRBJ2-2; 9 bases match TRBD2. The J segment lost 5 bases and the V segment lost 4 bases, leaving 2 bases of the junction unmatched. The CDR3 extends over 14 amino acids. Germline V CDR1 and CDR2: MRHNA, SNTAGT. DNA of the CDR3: TGTGCCAGCAGTGTCCTAGCGGGGACCGGGGAGCTGTTTTTT. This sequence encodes CASSVLAGTGELFF.

DNA for the CDR3: TGTGCCAGCAGCTCGGGTTTAAGCACTGAAGCTTTCTTT. This sequence encodes CASSSGLSTEAFF. The chain couples TRBV12-3 or TRBV12-4 to TRBJ1-1; D remains unclear. This CDR3 is built from 13 residues. V was cut by 6 bases and J by 4 bases, with 12 bases left in between.

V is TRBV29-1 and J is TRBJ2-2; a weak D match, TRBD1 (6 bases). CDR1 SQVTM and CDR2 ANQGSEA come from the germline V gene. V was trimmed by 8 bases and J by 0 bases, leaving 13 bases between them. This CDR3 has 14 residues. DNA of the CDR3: TGCAGCTACGCGAGGACAGCGAACACCGGGGAGCTGTTTTTT. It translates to CSYARTANTGELFF.

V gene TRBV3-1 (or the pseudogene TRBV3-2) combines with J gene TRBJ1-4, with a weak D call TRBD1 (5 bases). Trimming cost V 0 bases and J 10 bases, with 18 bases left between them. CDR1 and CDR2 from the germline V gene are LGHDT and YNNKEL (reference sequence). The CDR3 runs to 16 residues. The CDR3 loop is CASSQDLGQSGGKLFF. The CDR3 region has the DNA TGTGCCAGCAGCCAAGATCTTGGGCAATCCGGGGGAAAACTGTTTTTT.

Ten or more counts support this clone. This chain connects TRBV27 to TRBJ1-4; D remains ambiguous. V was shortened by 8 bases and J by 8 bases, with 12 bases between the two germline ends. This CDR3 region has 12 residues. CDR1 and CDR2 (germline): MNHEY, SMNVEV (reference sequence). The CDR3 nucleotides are TGTGCCAGCGGAAACAGTGGAGAAAAACTGTTTTTT. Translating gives CASGNSGEKLFF.

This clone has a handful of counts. DNA of the CDR3: TGTGCCACCAGTGTGTCACGGGAGTCCCAGCAGTTCTTC. It yields the protein CATSVSRESQQFF. This chain joins TRBV24-1 and TRBJ2-1, with D possibly TRBD2 on 6 matching bases. The V gene's germline CDR1 is KGHDR and CDR2 SFDVKD. The CDR3 extends over 13 amino acids. Trimming took 5 bases from V and 11 from J, leaving 15 bases between them.

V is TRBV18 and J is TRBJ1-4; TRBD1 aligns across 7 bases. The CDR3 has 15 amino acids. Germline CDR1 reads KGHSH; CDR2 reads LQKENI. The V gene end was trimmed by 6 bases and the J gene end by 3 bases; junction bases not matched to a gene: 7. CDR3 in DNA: TGTGCCAGCTCGCTGACAGGGACTCCTAATGAAAAACTGTTTTTT. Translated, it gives CASSLTGTPNEKLFF.

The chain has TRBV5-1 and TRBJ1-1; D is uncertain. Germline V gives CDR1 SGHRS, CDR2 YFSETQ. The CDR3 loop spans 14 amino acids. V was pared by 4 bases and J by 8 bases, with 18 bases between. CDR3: CASSVDRNSREAFF. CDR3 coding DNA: TGCGCCAGCAGCGTGGACCGCAATAGCCGGGAAGCTTTCTTT.

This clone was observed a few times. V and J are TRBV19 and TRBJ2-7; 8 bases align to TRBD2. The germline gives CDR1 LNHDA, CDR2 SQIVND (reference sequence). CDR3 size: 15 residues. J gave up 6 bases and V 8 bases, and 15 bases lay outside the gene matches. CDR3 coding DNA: TGTGCCAGTCAGACCAGCGGGAGTCCCCGATCCGAGCAGTACTTC. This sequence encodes CASQTSGSPRSEQYF.

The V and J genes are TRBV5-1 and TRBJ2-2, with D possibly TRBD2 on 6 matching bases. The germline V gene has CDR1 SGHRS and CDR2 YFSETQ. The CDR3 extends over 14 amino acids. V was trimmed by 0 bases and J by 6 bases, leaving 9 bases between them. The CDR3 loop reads CASSLDGEAGELFF. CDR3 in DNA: TGCGCCAGCAGCTTGGATGGGGAGGCCGGGGAGCTGTTTTTT.

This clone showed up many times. CDR3 region: CASSQDPSGTVYNSPLHF. The CDR3 DNA reads TGTGCCAGCAGCCAAGATCCTAGCGGGACAGTCTATAATTCACCCCTCCACTTT. The chain uses TRBV4-2 and TRBJ1-6; 7 nucleotides match TRBD1. V dropped 0 bases and J dropped 3; count of bases not matched to a gene: 8. CDR3 length equals 18 residues. Germline V gene lookup returns CDR1 LGHNA and CDR2 YNFKEQ.

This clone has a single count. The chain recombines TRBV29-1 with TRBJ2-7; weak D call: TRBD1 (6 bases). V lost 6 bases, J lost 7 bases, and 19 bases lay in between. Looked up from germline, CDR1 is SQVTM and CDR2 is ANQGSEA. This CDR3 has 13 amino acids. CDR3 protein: CSVISTGIGEQYF. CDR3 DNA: TGCAGCGTGATATCTACAGGGATTGGGGAGCAGTACTTC.

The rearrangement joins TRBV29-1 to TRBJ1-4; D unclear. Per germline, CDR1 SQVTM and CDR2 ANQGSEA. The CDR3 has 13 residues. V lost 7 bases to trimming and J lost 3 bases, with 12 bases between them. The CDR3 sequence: CSAQPGANEKLFF. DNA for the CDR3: TGCAGCGCCCAACCCGGTGCTAATGAAAAACTGTTTTTT.

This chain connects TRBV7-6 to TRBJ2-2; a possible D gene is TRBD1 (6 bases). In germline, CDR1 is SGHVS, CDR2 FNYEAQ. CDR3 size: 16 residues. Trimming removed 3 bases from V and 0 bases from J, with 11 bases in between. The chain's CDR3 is CASSFQGSTNTGELFF. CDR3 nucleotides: TGTGCCAGCAGCTTTCAGGGGAGTACGAACACCGGGGAGCTGTTTTTT.

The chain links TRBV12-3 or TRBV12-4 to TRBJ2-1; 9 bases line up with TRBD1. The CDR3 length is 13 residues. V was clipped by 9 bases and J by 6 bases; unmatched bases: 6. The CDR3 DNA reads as TGTGCCAGAGATTCGACAGGGGGCAATGAGCAGTTCTTC. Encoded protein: CARDSTGGNEQFF.

The chain's CDR3 is CASSNQRKNIQYF. The CDR3 coding sequence is TGTGCCAGTAGTAACCAGCGGAAAAACATTCAGTACTTC. The chain joins TRBV19 to TRBJ2-4, with D perhaps matching TRBD2 (5 bases). The V and J ends lost 4 bases and 4 bases respectively, with 8 bases between them. Germline assignment: CDR1 LNHDA and CDR2 SQIVND (reference sequence). This CDR3 comprises 13 residues.

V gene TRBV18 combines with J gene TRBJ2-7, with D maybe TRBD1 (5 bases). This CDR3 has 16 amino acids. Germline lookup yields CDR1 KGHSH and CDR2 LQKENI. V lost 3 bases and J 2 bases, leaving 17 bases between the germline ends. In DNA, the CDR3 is TGTGCCAGCTCACCTGTACGGGTACAGGCTACCTACGAGCAGTACTTC. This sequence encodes CASSPVRVQATYEQYF.

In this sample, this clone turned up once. The CDR3: CASSKGRAGGQPQHF. The CDR3 bases are TGTGCCAGCAGCAAAGGTAGGGCAGGCGGGCAGCCCCAGCATTTT. This chain joins TRBV21-1 and TRBJ1-5. TRBV21-1 is recorded as a pseudogene. The CDR3 spans 15 residues.

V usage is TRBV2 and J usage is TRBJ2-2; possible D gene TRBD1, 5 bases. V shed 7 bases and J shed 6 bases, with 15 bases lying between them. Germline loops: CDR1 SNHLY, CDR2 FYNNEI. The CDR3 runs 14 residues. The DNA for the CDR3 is TGTGCCAGCACCCCCTCTGACAGTTCCGGGGAGCTGTTTTTT. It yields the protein CASTPSDSSGELFF. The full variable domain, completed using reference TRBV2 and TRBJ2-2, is EPEVTQTPSHQVTQMGQEVILRCVPISNHLYFYWYRQILGQKVEFLVSFYNNEISEKSEIFDDQFSVERPDGSNFTLKIRSTKLEDSAMYFCASTPSDSSGELFFGEGSRLTVL.

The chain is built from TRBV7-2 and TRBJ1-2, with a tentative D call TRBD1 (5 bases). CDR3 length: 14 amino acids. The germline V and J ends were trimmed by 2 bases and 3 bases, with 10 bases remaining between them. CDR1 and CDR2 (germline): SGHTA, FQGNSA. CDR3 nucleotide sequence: TGTGCCAGCAGCTTATGGGGGGGGGACTATGGCTACACCTTC. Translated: CASSLWGGDYGYTF.

The CDR3 region has the DNA TGTGCCAGCAGCCAAGCCGGGGTATATCACTATGGCTACACCTTC. It translates to CASSQAGVYHYGYTF. This chain connects TRBV3-1 (or the pseudogene TRBV3-2) to TRBJ1-2; the D is unclear. The ends were cut back, 1 base at V and 3 bases at J, with 12 bases in the middle. The V gene's germline CDR1 is LGHDT and CDR2 YNNKEL (reference sequence). The CDR3 extends over 15 amino acids.

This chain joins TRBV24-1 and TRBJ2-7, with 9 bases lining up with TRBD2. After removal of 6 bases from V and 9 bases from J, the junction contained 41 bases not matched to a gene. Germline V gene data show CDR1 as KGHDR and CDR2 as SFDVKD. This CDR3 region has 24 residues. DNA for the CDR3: TGTGCCACCAGTCCCACTATCGATTTTAAAGTTTATGTCACAGCCTGGCGGGGGGGTCCCGGGCAGTACTTC. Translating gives CATSPTIDFKVYVTAWRGGPGQYF.

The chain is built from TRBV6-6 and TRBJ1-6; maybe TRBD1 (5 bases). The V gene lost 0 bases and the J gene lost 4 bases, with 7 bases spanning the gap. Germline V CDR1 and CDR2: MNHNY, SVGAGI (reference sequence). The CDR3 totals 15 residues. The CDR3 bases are TGTGCCAGCAGTTACTCACAGGCTTATAATTCACCCCTCCACTTT. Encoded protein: CASSYSQAYNSPLHF.

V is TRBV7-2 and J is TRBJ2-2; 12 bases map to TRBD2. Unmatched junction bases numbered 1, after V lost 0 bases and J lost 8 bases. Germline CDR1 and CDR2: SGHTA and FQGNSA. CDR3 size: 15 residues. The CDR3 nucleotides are TGTGCCAGCAGCTTAGCCGGGACTAGCGGGGGGGAGCTGTTTTTT. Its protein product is CASSLAGTSGGELFF.

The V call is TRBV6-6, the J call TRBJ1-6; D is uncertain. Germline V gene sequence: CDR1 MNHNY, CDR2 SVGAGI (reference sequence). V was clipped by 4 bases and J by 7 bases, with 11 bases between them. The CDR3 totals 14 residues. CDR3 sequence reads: CASSFMEGNSPLHF. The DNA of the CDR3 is TGTGCCAGCAGTTTTATGGAGGGCAATTCACCCCTCCACTTT.

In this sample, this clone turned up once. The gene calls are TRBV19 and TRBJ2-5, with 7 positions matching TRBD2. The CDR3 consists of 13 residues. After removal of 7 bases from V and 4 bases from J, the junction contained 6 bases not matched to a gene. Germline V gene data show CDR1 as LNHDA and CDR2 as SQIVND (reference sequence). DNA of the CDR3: TGTGCCAGTATGGGCGGGGAGGGAGAGACCCAGTACTTC. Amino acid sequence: CASMGGEGETQYF.

The DNA of the CDR3 is TGCAGCGCTTCGGTGAGCTCTGGAAACACCATATATTTT. Its translation: CSASVSSGNTIYF. This chain joins TRBV29-1 and TRBJ1-3, with D unclear. V lost 7 bases and J 0 bases, leaving 10 bases between the germline ends. Looked up from germline, CDR1 is SQVTM and CDR2 is ANQGSEA. The CDR3 runs 13 residues. The full variable domain, rest sourced from reference TRBV29-1 and TRBJ1-3, is SAVISQKPSRDICQRGTSLTIQCQVDSQVTMMFWYRQQPGQSLTLIATANQGSEATYESGFVIDKFPISRPNLTFSTLTVSNMSPEDSSIYLCSASVSSGNTIYFGEGSWLTVV.

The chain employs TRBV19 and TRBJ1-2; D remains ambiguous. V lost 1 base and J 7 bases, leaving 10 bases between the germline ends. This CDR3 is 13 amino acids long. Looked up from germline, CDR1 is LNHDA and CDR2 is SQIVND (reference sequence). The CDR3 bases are TGTGCCAGTAGTATAGTAACAGTCGGTGGCTACACCTTC. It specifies CASSIVTVGGYTF. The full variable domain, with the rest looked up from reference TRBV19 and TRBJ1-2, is DGGITQSPKYLFRKEGQNVTLSCEQNLNHDAMYWYRQDPGQGLRLIYYSQIVNDFQKGDIAEGYSVSREKKESFPLTVTSAQKNPTAFYLCASSIVTVGGYTFGSGTRLTVV.

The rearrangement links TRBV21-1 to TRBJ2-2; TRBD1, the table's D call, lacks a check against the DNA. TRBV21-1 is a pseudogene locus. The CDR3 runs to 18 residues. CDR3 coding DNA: TGTGCCAGCAGCAGATTTGCGAGACAGGGGTCGGGCACCGGGGAGCTGTTTTTT. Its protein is CASSRFARQGSGTGELFF.

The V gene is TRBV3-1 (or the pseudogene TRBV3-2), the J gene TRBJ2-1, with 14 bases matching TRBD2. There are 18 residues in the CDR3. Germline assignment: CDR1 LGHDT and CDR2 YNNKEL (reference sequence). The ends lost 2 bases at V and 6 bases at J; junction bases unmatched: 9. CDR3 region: CASSQRFMGLAGANEQFF. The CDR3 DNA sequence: TGTGCCAGCAGCCAAAGGTTTATGGGACTAGCGGGAGCCAATGAGCAGTTCTTC.

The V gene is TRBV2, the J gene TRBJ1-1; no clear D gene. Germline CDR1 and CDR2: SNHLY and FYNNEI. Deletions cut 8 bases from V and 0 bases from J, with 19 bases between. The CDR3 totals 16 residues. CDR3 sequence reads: CASSQPMGRLNTEAFF. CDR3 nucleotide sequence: TGTGCCAGCTCCCAACCAATGGGCAGACTGAACACTGAAGCTTTCTTT. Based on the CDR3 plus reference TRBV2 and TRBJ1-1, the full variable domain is EPEVTQTPSHQVTQMGQEVILRCVPISNHLYFYWYRQILGQKVEFLVSFYNNEISEKSEIFDDQFSVERPDGSNFTLKIRSTKLEDSAMYFCASSQPMGRLNTEAFFGQGTRLTVV.